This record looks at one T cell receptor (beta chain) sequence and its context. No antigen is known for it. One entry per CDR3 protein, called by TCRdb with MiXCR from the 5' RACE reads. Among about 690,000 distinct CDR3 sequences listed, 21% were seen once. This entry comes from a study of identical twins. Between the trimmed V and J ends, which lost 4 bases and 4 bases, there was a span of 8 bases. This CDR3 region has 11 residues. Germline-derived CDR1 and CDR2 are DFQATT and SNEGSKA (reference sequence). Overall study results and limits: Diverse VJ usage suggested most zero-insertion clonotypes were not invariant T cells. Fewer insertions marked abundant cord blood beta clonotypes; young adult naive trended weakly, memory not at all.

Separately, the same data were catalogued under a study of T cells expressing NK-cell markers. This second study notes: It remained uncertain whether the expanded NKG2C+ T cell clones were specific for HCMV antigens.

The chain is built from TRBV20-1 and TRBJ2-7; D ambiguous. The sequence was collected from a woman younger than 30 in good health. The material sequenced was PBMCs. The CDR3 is CSAKSPYEQYF. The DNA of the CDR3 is TGCAGTGCTAAGAGTCCATACGAGCAGTACTTC.